Detailed here is one TCR beta chain. Its antigen remains undetermined. Germline and junction disagree at one end, which may indicate a read error. TCRbeta CDR3 regions were amplified from genomic DNA using the immunoSEQ Assay, a bias-controlled multiplex PCR. Turning to the authors' computational methods: The number of nucleated cells in each sample was estimated by amplification of reference gene primers within the assay. Sequence reads were collapsed and filtered to measure the absolute abundance of every unique TCRbeta CDR3 rearrangement. For each sample, productive Simpson clonality was calculated as the square root of Simpson's diversity index over productive rearrangements. TCRdb holds this immuneACCESS table with in-frame rearrangements only. Some clones are missing; in checked studies, unresolved V genes explain under half, and the rest has no known cause. V and J calls and clone size are as listed in that table; D and trimming were resolved from the DNA. The sample table records approximately 240,000 clones; over 80% of these occur just once. The ten largest clones capture around 2% of the sample.

In the prospective study, participants were about 18 to 100 years old, resided in approximately 22 geographic areas of the United States, and were enrolled through a virtual design. Cohort assignment in the prospective study relied on participant-reported clinical history from a screening survey and a study questionnaire. Recovered participants in ImmuneRACE Cohort 3 were defined as having two consecutive negative NP/OP PCR tests, clearance from a healthcare professional, or resolution of symptoms. In the prospective study, mobile phlebotomists collected whole blood, serum and a nasopharyngeal or oropharyngeal swab from each participant. Over a roughly two-month period, participants in the prospective study had the option of providing additional blood draws and questionnaires. Prospective study blood samples were shipped either frozen or at room temperature before DNA extraction. The sample is drawn from a study of blood T cell repertoires in COVID-19 (dated by TCRdb to 2020 to 2022). With respect to the entire study: The collaborator samples originated in the United States, Italy and Spain and spanned the acute and convalescent phases of COVID-19. Where available, HLA class I and class II types were taken from metadata supplied by the sample provider and were not determined by assay-based typing. The samples were drawn from two sources: the first 160 participants of the ongoing ImmuneRACE study, and fewer than 1,500 subjects contributed by 6 global collaborators. The material from the prospective study consisted of cDNA or gDNA derived from T cells, B-cell-depleted T cells, or PBMCs. The repertoires were released in a freely available public database meant as a resource for research on the immune response to SARS-CoV-2. The dataset comprised deeply sampled blood TCRbeta repertoires from subjects exposed to, actively infected with, or recovered from COVID-19. Nearly every sample came with metadata listing a de-identified subject ID, COVID-19 status, age in years and sex.

Reading the germline V gene (reference sequence) gives CDR1 SGHKS and CDR2 YYEKEE. The CDR3 starts with the cysteine, ends with the phenylalanine, and has 15 residues. The only DNA kept is the CDR3, 45 bases in frame from the first base. Study-wide conclusions, independent of this receptor: The quantity of clinical and demographic metadata differed by source and by participant and was supplied without curation.

The V gene is TRBV5-5 and the J gene is TRBJ2-7, with a tentative D gene TRBD1 over 5 matching bases. Source material: PBMCs or T cells enriched from blood (not recorded which). The TCR was taken from a woman aged 18-29 years who had recovered from COVID-19. This receptor carries the CDR3 CASSLRATDPYGQYF. The nucleotide sequence reads as follows: TGTGCCAGCAGCTTACGCGCGACAGATCCCTACGGGCAGTACTTC.